The 22 T cell receptor beta chains presented below share a single source sample, sequenced in a study of post-analysis software for immune sequencing data. Study conclusions and caveats: Elevated frequency relative to controls characterized several TRBV segments in patients, TRBV5-6, TRBV5-1 and TRBV20-1 among them.

Their cognate antigens are unknown. Prepared libraries of TCR beta cDNA carried unique molecular identifiers. TCRdb passed the PCR reads through MiXCR, listing each CDR3 protein once. Of 550,000 to 700,000 distinct CDR3 sequences listed, around 40% were seen once; the top ten hold around 1.7%. The sample was blood. Receptors originate from a girl aged 10 to 17 with multiple sclerosis.

This clonotype was detected a few times. The chain combines TRBV4-1 with TRBJ2-3; unclear D gene. This CDR3 has 15 amino acids. Deletions cut 1 base from V and 8 bases from J, with 16 bases between. Per germline, CDR1 MGHRA and CDR2 YSYEKL. For the CDR3, the DNA is TGCGCCAGCAGCCAAGTCGATGTGGATGTAGGTACGCAGTATTTT. Residues: CASSQVDVDVGTQYF.

This chain joins TRBV6-5 and TRBJ1-1; perhaps TRBD1 as D (6 bases). Germline values: CDR1 MNHEY, CDR2 SVGAGI. This CDR3 region has 12 residues. V lost 6 bases to trimming and J lost 8 bases, with 13 bases between them. The DNA for the CDR3 is TGTGCCAGCAGCGGAACAGGGATGGAAGCTTTCTTT. Encoded protein: CASSGTGMEAFF.

The V and J genes are TRBV7-2 and TRBJ2-5; D ambiguous. The germline V gene encodes CDR1 SGHTA and CDR2 FQGNSA. CDR3 length: 14 residues. Trimming left V 5 bases short and J 5 bases short, with 15 bases between. CDR3 in amino acids: CASSAYGVIETQYF. The CDR3 nucleotides are TGTGCCAGCAGCGCTTATGGGGTAATCGAGACCCAGTACTTC. Supplemented by reference TRBV7-2 and TRBJ2-5, the full variable domain reads GAGVSQSPSNKVTEKGKDVELRCDPISGHTALYWYRQSLGQGLEFLIYFQGNSAPDKSGLPSDRFSAERTGGSVSTLTIQRTQQEDSAVYLCASSAYGVIETQYFGPGTRLLVL.

CDR3 sequence reads: CASTLLEDMAYEQYF. CDR3 bases: TGTGCCAGCACCTTACTCGAGGACATGGCATACGAGCAGTACTTC. The rearrangement links TRBV12-3 or TRBV12-4 to TRBJ2-7, with D perhaps matching TRBD1 (5 bases). The germline V and J ends were trimmed by 7 bases and 4 bases, with 20 bases remaining between them. The CDR3 spans 15 residues.

The chain employs TRBV20-1 and TRBJ2-7, with 9 bases fitting TRBD1. Germline V gene data show CDR1 as DFQATT and CDR2 as SNEGSKA (reference sequence). V was clipped by 3 bases and J by 3 bases; unmatched bases: 6. The length of the CDR3 is 14 residues. For the CDR3, the DNA is TGCAGTGCTAGCAAAACAGGGGGCCGCTACGAGCAGTACTTC. It yields the protein CSASKTGGRYEQYF.

The rearrangement uses TRBV4-1 and TRBJ2-1; tentative D call: TRBD1 (6 bases). V lost 7 bases, J lost 9 bases, and 19 bases lay in between. CDR3 length equals 14 residues. Germline V CDR1 and CDR2: MGHRA, YSYEKL. CDR3 coding DNA: TGCGCCAGCATCTTGAAAGATGGGGGCTCTGAGCAGTTCTTC. This gives the protein CASILKDGGSEQFF.

The genes are TRBV4-1 and TRBJ1-2, with 7 bases fitting TRBD1. Germline assignment: CDR1 MGHRA and CDR2 YSYEKL. CDR3 length equals 14 residues. With V trimmed by 2 bases and J by 5 bases, 5 bases remained unmatched. CDR3 nucleotide sequence: TGCGCCAGCAGCCAAACCGGGACAGCGTATGGCTACACCTTC. Protein sequence: CASSQTGTAYGYTF.

The chain couples TRBV10-3 to TRBJ2-4, with 8 bases identical to TRBD1. The J call could be wrong; TRBJ2-5 is a better fit for the DNA end. This CDR3 is built from 14 residues. CDR1 ENHRY and CDR2 SYGVKD come from the germline V gene. Here the CDR3 reads CAINQGTGQETQYF. DNA for the CDR3: TGTGCCATCAATCAAGGGACAGGACAGGAGACCCAGTACTTC.

The rearrangement joins TRBV7-6 to TRBJ1-5; D possibly corresponds to TRBD1 (5 bases). The ends were cut back, 5 bases at V and 4 bases at J, with 9 bases in the middle. The CDR3 contains 13 residues. Germline CDR1 is SGHVS and CDR2 is FNYEAQ. The CDR3 nucleotides are TGTGCCAGCAGCCGGGGACTAAATCAGCCCCAGCATTTT. It specifies CASSRGLNQPQHF.

The chain combines TRBV10-3 with TRBJ2-7; maybe TRBD1 (5 bases). The V gene's germline CDR1 is ENHRY and CDR2 SYGVKD. Trimming pared 3 bases from V and 7 bases from J, leaving 16 bases between. The CDR3 is 14 amino acids. The CDR3 coding sequence is TGTGCCATCAGTGACCCTTCCCAGGGTGATGAGCAGTACTTC. It is translated as CAISDPSQGDEQYF.

This chain links TRBV5-1 with TRBJ1-1; the D gene is possibly TRBD1 (6 bases). The CDR3 length is 12 residues. Between the trimmed V and J ends, which lost 6 bases and 3 bases, there was a span of 9 bases. From germline, CDR1 is SGHRS and CDR2 YFSETQ. For the CDR3, the DNA is TGCGCCAGCACAGGGGAACACACTGAAGCTTTCTTT. Amino acid sequence: CASTGEHTEAFF.

The chain is built from TRBV6-2 or TRBV6-3 and TRBJ2-1; 8 bases line up with TRBD2. Looked up from germline, CDR1 is MNHEY and CDR2 is SVGEGT. J gave up 3 bases and V 6 bases, and 4 bases lay outside the gene matches. The CDR3 spans 14 residues. CDR3 sequence: CASRYTSGYNEQFF. CDR3 nucleotides: TGTGCCAGCAGGTACACTAGCGGCTACAATGAGCAGTTCTTC.

The rearrangement uses TRBV15 and TRBJ1-2, with D hard to call. The length of the CDR3 is 13 residues. CDR1 is LNHNV, CDR2 YYDKDF, per germline (reference sequence). The V gene lost 0 bases and the J gene lost 4 bases, with 6 bases spanning the gap. This CDR3 reads CATSRDNGYGYTF. In DNA form, the CDR3 reads TGTGCCACCAGCAGAGATAATGGCTATGGCTACACCTTC.

This chain joins TRBV20-1 and TRBJ2-5, with TRBD1 identical over 9 bases. The J call may be mistaken, given a closer DNA end match to TRBJ2-7. CDR1 is DFQATT, CDR2 SNEGSKA, per germline (reference sequence). There are 13 residues in the CDR3. CDR3 in amino acids: CSASHRGRHEQYF. The CDR3 DNA reads TGCAGTGCTAGTCACAGGGGGCGCCACGAGCAGTACTTC.

The V gene is TRBV7-8, the J gene TRBJ1-2, with D possibly being TRBD1 (5 bases). Trimming shortened V by 1 base and J by 8 bases, and 17 bases separated the two germline ends. Germline values: CDR1 SGHVS, CDR2 FQNEAQ. The CDR3 has 15 amino acids. The CDR3 region has the DNA TGTGCCAGCAGCTTAGGAAGGGGAGGATTGGAAGGCTACACCTTC. Its protein is CASSLGRGGLEGYTF.

The chain is built from TRBV12-3 or TRBV12-4 and TRBJ1-5; the D gene is possibly TRBD1 (6 bases). The CDR3 has 15 amino acids. V lost 7 bases and J 9 bases, leaving 22 bases between the germline ends. CDR3 residues: CASTRVGGGLRPQHF. In nucleotides, the CDR3 is TGTGCCAGCACCAGGGTAGGGGGAGGTTTGAGGCCCCAGCATTTT.

Worth noting for this clonotype: A much larger clone sits a single nucleotide away, making a read error possible. The V and J genes are TRBV9 and TRBJ2-7, with D uncertain. The CDR3 has 14 amino acids. Germline values: CDR1 SGDLS, CDR2 YYNGEE. The CDR3 sequence is CACSVGDSSYEQYF. The DNA for the CDR3 is TGTGCCTGCAGCGTAGGTGACTCCTCCTACGAGCAGTACTTC. Based on the CDR3 plus reference TRBV9 and TRBJ2-7, the full variable domain is DSGVTQTPKHLITATGQRVTLRCSPRSGDLSVYWYQQSLDQGLQFLIQYYNGEERAKGNILERFSAQQFPDLHSELNLSSLELGDSALYFCACSVGDSSYEQYFGPGTRLTVT.

About this clonotype: The junction and the germline gene differ at one end; a read error may be behind it. The rearrangement uses TRBV2 and TRBJ2-1; unclear D gene. The CDR3 extends over 11 amino acids. In germline, CDR1 is SNHLY, CDR2 FYNNEI. Here the CDR3 reads CTSTASDEQFF. The CDR3 DNA reads as TGTACCAGCACGGCATCGGATGAGCAGTTCTTC.

This chain joins TRBV7-2 and TRBJ2-1; TRBD2 matches 8 bases. V was clipped by 3 bases and J by 10 bases; unmatched bases: 8. Germline V CDR1 and CDR2: SGHTA, FQGNSA. CDR3 size: 14 residues. The CDR3 protein is CASSFPGLVSEQFF. The CDR3 nucleotides read TGTGCCAGCAGCTTTCCGGGACTAGTCAGCGAGCAGTTCTTC.

The table lists this clonotype with many counts. V usage is TRBV11-1 and J usage is TRBJ2-7; D is unclear. CDR1 is SGHAT and CDR2 is FQDESV in the germline V gene (reference sequence). This CDR3 is built from 11 residues. Trimming stripped 5 bases from V and 0 bases from J, with 2 bases between. CDR3 loop: CASSISYEQYF. The CDR3 DNA reads as TGTGCCAGCAGCATCTCCTACGAGCAGTACTTC.

This clonotype was seen ten or more times. V usage is TRBV29-1 and J usage is TRBJ2-2; D tentatively reads TRBD1 or TRBD2 (5 bases each). The V gene's germline CDR1 is SQVTM and CDR2 ANQGSEA. V dropped 4 bases and J dropped 6 bases, with 12 bases sitting between them. The CDR3 covers 13 residues. The CDR3 nucleotides are TGCAGCGTTGCAGGGACCGTCGCCGGGGAGCTGTTTTTT. Its translation: CSVAGTVAGELFF.

In this sample, this clonotype turned up many times. The V and J genes are TRBV6-5 and TRBJ1-1; possibly TRBD1 for D (6 bases). The germline V gene has CDR1 MNHEY and CDR2 SVGAGI. Trimming took 4 bases from V and 5 from J, leaving 11 bases between them. The CDR3 is 13 amino acids. In DNA form, the CDR3 reads TGTGCCAGCAGTTGGGGCCAGGGGACTGAAGCTTTCTTT. Its translation: CASSWGQGTEAFF.